A selection of T cell receptor beta chains follows, all from one sample in a study of blood T cell repertoires in COVID-19. The repertoire was sequenced with immunoSEQ multiplex PCR; TCRdb's copy has only in-frame clones and lacks some. Seen here are hundreds of thousands of clones, 83% observed once, and the top ten hold about 7.4%. The sequencing sample was made of peripheral blood. These receptors came from a woman aged 50 to 65 with acute or convalescent COVID-19. The CDR3 runs from the conserved cysteine through the conserved F or W. The D gene is left open where the match is weak. Size is omitted from some rows. Given values are once, few, many or a class for expanded clones.

>TRBV28|-|TRBJ2-1|-
TGTGCCAGCAGTTTGGGGAGTGGGAATGAGCAGTTCTTC
CASSLGSGNEQFF
>TRBV29-1|once|TRBJ2-1|TRBD2
TGCAGCGTTGAAGATCTTCAGGCCACCAGGCCCGGGACTAGCGGCTCCTACAATGAGCAGTTCTTC
CSVEDLQATRPGTSGSYNEQFF
>TRBV14|-|TRBJ2-1|TRBD1
TGTGCCAGCAGCCAAGGGACAGGGGGCCCCTACAATGAGCAGTTCTTC
CASSQGTGGPYNEQFF
>TRBV7-7|once|TRBJ2-1|TRBD1
TGTGCCAGCAGCTTAGGGACAGGGGTTGCGTACAATGAGCAGTTCTTC
CASSLGTGVAYNEQFF
>TRBV27|-|TRBJ1-1|-
TGTGCCAGCAGTTTACATGTAGGGGGATACACTGAAGCTTTCTTT
CASSLHVGGYTEAFF
>TRBV6-6|-|TRBJ2-2|TRBD2
TGTGCCAGCAGTGGACTAGCGGGAGGGGCGGCCGGGGAGCTGTTTTTT
CASSGLAGGAAGELFF
>TRBV7-9|once|TRBJ1-1|TRBD1
TGTGCCAGCAGCTTAGGGGACGGCAGAGACAGGGACACTGAAGCTTTCTTT
CASSLGDGRDRDTEAFF
>TRBV6-1|-|TRBJ1-5|TRBD1
TGTGCCAGCAGTGAAAGATCCCACAAGCCCCAGACGACAGGGAATCAGCCCCAGCATTTT
CASSERSHKPQTTGNQPQHF
>TRBV28|-|TRBJ2-4|TRBD1
TGTGCCAGCAGTTTCGACAGGGGCCAGGCCAAAAACATTCAGTACTTC
CASSFDRGQAKNIQYF
>TRBV10-2|-|TRBJ1-2|-
TGCGCCAGCAGTGATCGGAGTAACTATGGCTACACCTTC
CASSDRSNYGYTF
>TRBV11-1|once|TRBJ2-3|-
TGTGCCAGCAGCAAGCACACAGATACGCAGTATTTT
CASSKHTDTQYF
>TRBV3-1/TRBV3-2|-|TRBJ2-2|-
TGTGCCAGCAGTCTTGAGGGGGTTGCCGGGGAGCTGTTTTTT
CASSLEGVAGELFF
>TRBV7-6|-|TRBJ2-5|TRBD2
TGTGCCAGCAGCTTAGGGTTTCTAGCGGCGGAGACCCAGTACTTC
CASSLGFLAAETQYF
>TRBV5-4|few|TRBJ1-2|-
TGTGCCAGCAGCTTGGCCGATGGCTACACCTTC
CASSLADGYTF
>TRBV28|-|TRBJ2-1|-
TGTGCCAGCAGTTTAAGGGACAGCCGGGACTCCTACTACAATGAGCAGTTCTTC
CASSLRDSRDSYYNEQFF
>TRBV6-4|few|TRBJ2-7|-
TGTGCCAGCAGTGAATTCGGCGGTAGCTCCTACGAGCAGTACTTC
CASSEFGGSSYEQYF
>TRBV5-1|-|TRBJ1-2|-
TGCGCCAGCAGCCCGGGCGCGGGGTCTGGATTGTATGGTGGCTACACCTTC
CASSPGAGSGLYGGYTF
>TRBV27|-|TRBJ2-5|-
TGTGCCAGCAGCCGACTGAGGGGGGAGACCCAGTACTTC
CASSRLRGETQYF
>TRBV12-5|-|TRBJ2-7|TRBD2
TGTGCTAGTGGTTTGGTTTTAGCGGGAGGGCCCTACGAGCAGTACTTC
CASGLVLAGGPYEQYF
>TRBV6-1|-|TRBJ1-3|-
TGTGCCAGCAGTGAAAGGGGAAGGCGCCGGGACACCATATATTTT
CASSERGRRRDTIYF
>TRBV5-1|once|TRBJ2-7|TRBD2
TGCGCCAGCAGCTTCGGGACTAGCGGACCCTACGAGCAGTACTTC
CASSFGTSGPYEQYF
>TRBV18|-|TRBJ2-1|TRBD2
TGTGCCAGCTCCCTAGGGCCGACTAGCGGGGGCTACAATGAGCAGTTCTTC
CASSLGPTSGGYNEQFF
>TRBV5-5|-|TRBJ2-5|-
TGTGCCAGCAGCTTGGTAGGGCAGGGTCGAGAGACCCAGTACTTC
CASSLVGQGRETQYF
>TRBV19|-|TRBJ2-1|-
TGTGCCAGTAGTTTGCCTAGGGACTCCGAGGAGAATGAGCAGTTCTTC
CASSLPRDSEENEQFF
>TRBV15|-|TRBJ1-4|-
TGTGCCACCAGCAGAGACCCGTCGTATGAAAAACTGTTTTTT
CATSRDPSYEKLFF
>TRBV19|-|TRBJ1-5|TRBD1
TGTGCCAGTAGATCCCGGGGAAGAACAGGGGAACAGCCCCAGCATTTT
CASRSRGRTGEQPQHF
>TRBV13|-|TRBJ1-2|TRBD1
TGTGCCAGCAGCACCTCGGGACAGGAGGGATATGGCTACACCTTC
CASSTSGQEGYGYTF
>TRBV28|-|TRBJ2-1|TRBD2
TGTGCCAGCAGTGAGCTCAGCGGGAGAGGTGATGAGCAGTTCTTC
CASSELSGRGDEQFF